This T cell receptor beta chain was recovered during a study of cytomegalovirus exposure and HLA in healthy donors. The CDR3 runs to 12 residues. V lost 3 bases and J 8 bases, leaving 10 bases between the germline ends. Germline V lookup: CDR1 LNHDA, CDR2 SQIVND (reference sequence). The primer mix had 60 Vbeta and 13 Jbeta primers. Only in-frame clones appear in the TCRdb table, and some are missing; sequencing was by immunoSEQ multiplex PCR. The data show 40,000 or so clones, with roughly 60% seen just once and roughly 8.9% held by the top ten. The sequenced sample consisted of PBMCs. The V and J genes are TRBV19 and TRBJ1-2, with TRBD1 as a possible D gene (5 bases). This sequence originates from a human donor in good health. The CDR3 region has the DNA TGTGCCAGTAGTATGTCAGGGAACGGCTACACCTTC. This codes for CASSMSGNGYTF. Filled out from reference TRBV19 and TRBJ1-2, the complete variable domain reads DGGITQSPKYLFRKEGQNVTLSCEQNLNHDAMYWYRQDPGQGLRLIYYSQIVNDFQKGDIAEGYSVSREKKESFPLTVTSAQKNPTAFYLCASSMSGNGYTFGSGTRLTVV.